This T cell receptor beta chain comes out of a study of post-analysis software for immune sequencing data. Across the whole study: Patients with relapsing-remitting, secondary progressive and progressive-relapsing multiple sclerosis courses were all represented. Study observations and caveats: F-measure co-clustering was strong for batch-matched samples. The five TRBV segments detected at higher frequency in patients than in controls included TRBV5-6, TRBV5-1 and TRBV20-1.

Remarks on this clonotype: What it recognizes is unknown.

Libraries were made from TCR beta cDNA, and they carried unique molecular identifiers. TCRdb reprocessed the PCR reads via MiXCR and lists one record per CDR3 protein. The sample includes a few hundred thousand distinct CDR3 sequences, roughly 45% seen only once; the top ten take about 12%. V lost 5 bases and J lost 5, with 9 bases in between. The germline CDR1 and CDR2 sequences are SQVTM and ANQGSEA. CDR3 length equals 11 residues. The source is a girl aged 10-17 years with multiple sclerosis. Material: blood. The chain recombines TRBV29-1 with TRBJ2-5; D may be TRBD1 or TRBD2 (5 bases each). The DNA for the CDR3 is TGCAGCGTTCGAGGGGCGGAGACCCAGTACTTC. Its protein product is CSVRGAETQYF.